This T cell receptor (beta chain) is drawn from a study of human T cells and chemical hapten exposure. In this sample, this clonotype turned up many times. V was cut by 6 bases and J by 2 bases, with 23 bases left in between. Germline lookup yields CDR1 DFQATT and CDR2 SNEGSKA (reference sequence). CDR3 length: 17 amino acids. Time point of the sample: patch test 1, 2 weeks after DPC sensitization. Documented treatment: therapeutic diphenylcyclopropenone sensitization with weekly scalp DPC. TCRdb re-called the RACE reads with MiXCR, one entry per CDR3 protein. This table holds some 79,000 distinct CDR3 sequences, approximately 8% found once.

This material consisted of whole blood, taken in connection with sensitization to the hapten diphenylcyclopropenone (DPC). The sequence came from a woman younger than 45 with alopecia areata. Some clones in this sample may be carry-over from other donors' samples. The chain links TRBV20-1 to TRBJ1-5; D unresolved. The CDR3 sequence is CSATEQKGYSGNQPQHF. As DNA, the CDR3 is TGCAGTGCGACCGAACAAAAAGGGTATAGCGGCAATCAGCCCCAGCATTTT.